This T cell receptor beta chain came from a study of shared clonotypes between healthy human individuals. Some clones are missing from TCRdb's copy, which holds only in-frame ones; the method was immunoSEQ multiplex PCR. The repertoire consists of approximately 500,000 clones, with approximately 95% occurring once and the leading ten covering approximately 0.06%. There are 14 residues in the CDR3. With 2 bases removed from V and 2 bases from J, the gap between germline ends came to 9 bases. The germline V gene has CDR1 SGHRS and CDR2 YFSETQ. About this clone itself: As yet, its antigen is unknown.

Caucasian adults living in Nashville, Tennessee, provided all samples. Study-wide results and caveats: Memory subsets generally showed lower estimated richness than naive subsets.

This clonotype was obtained from a woman aged 30 to 39 in good health. The sample comprised naive CD4+ T cells sorted from blood. This sample's subset: CD45RA+ positively selected. The chain joins TRBV5-1 to TRBJ2-3; a possible D gene is TRBD2 (5 bases). The CDR3 sequence: CASSLSGFTDTQYF. CDR3 nucleotides: TGCGCCAGCAGCTTAAGCGGATTCACAGATACGCAGTATTTT.